This T cell receptor (beta chain) was retrieved from a study of technical replicates of blood from a few donors. Clones were read by immunoSEQ multiplex PCR, and TCRdb kept only the in-frame ones, dropping some. The sample shows roughly 81,000 clones, 95% to 98% of them seen only once. CDR3 length: 19 amino acids. V shed 0 bases and J shed 0 bases, with 16 bases lying between them. The germline gives CDR1 SGHRS, CDR2 YFSETQ. Sequenced sample: T cells isolated from PBMCs. This receptor was obtained from a human donor in good health. The chain recombines TRBV5-1 with TRBJ2-6, with D possibly being TRBD1 (5 bases). This chain's CDR3 is CASSLATSGQPSGANVLTF. The DNA of the CDR3 is TGCGCCAGCAGCTTGGCTACCTCAGGACAACCCTCTGGGGCCAACGTCCTGACTTTC.